The entry that follows covers one T cell receptor beta chain sequence. These data originate in a study of glioma-infiltrating T cells after dendritic cell vaccination. Overall study context: Autologous tumor lysate-pulsed dendritic cell vaccination was given between about 2002 and 2013. Three intradermal dendritic cell vaccine injections were given every two weeks.

The CDR3 length is 15 residues. CDR1 is MDHEN, CDR2 SYDVKM, per germline. Trimming took 5 bases from V and 7 from J; bases not matched to a gene: 13. Primers: 60 V beta forward and 13 J beta reverse. Profiling relied on immunoSEQ multiplex PCR, and the TCRdb table lists in-frame clones only, not all of them. The table lists about 63,000 clones, more than 70% of them singletons, with approximately 8.9% in the top ten. As for time point: after dendritic cell vaccination, including at tumor progression/relapse. The sample in question was blood, obtained after dendritic cell vaccination. The chain links TRBV28 to TRBJ1-2; 7 bases are shared with TRBD1. The TCR was taken from a human donor with glioblastoma. In DNA form, the CDR3 reads TGTGCCAGCAGTACCGCCGGGACAGCCACTGGTGGCTACACCTTC. The encoded protein is CASSTAGTATGGYTF.